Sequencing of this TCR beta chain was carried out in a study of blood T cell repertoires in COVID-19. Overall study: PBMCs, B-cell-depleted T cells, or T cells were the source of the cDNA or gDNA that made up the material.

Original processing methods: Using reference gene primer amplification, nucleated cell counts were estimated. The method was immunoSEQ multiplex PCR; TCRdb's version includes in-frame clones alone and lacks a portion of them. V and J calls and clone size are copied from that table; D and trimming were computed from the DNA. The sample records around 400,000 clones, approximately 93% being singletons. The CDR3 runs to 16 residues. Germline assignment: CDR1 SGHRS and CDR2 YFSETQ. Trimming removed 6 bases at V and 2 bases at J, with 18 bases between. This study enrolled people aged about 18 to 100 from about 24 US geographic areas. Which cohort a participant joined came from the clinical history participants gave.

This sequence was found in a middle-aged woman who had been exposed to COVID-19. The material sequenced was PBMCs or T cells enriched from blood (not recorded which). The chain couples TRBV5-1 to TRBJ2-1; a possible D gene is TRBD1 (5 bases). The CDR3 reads CASTVTQGLAYNEQFF. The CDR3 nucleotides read TGCGCCAGCACCGTTACGCAGGGTCTGGCCTACAATGAGCAGTTCTTC.